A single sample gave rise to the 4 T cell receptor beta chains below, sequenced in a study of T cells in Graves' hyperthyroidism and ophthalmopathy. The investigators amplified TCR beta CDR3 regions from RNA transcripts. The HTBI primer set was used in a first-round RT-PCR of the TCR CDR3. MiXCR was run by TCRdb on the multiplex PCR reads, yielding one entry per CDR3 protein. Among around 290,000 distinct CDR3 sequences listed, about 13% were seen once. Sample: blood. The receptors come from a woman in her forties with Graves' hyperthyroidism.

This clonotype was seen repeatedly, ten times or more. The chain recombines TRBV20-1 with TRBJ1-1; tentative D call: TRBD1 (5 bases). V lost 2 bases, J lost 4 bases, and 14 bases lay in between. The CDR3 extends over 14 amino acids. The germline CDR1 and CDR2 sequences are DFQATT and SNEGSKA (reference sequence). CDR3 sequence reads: CSARKIPGGTEAFF. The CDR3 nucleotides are TGCAGTGCTAGAAAAATACCTGGGGGCACTGAAGCTTTCTTT.

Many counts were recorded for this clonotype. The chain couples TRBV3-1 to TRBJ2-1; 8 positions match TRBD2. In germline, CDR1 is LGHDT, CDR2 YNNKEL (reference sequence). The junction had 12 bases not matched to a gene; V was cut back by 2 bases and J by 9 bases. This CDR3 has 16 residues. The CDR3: CASSQLRDGRAVEQFF. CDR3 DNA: TGTGCCAGCAGCCAATTACGCGACGGGAGGGCCGTTGAGCAGTTCTTC.

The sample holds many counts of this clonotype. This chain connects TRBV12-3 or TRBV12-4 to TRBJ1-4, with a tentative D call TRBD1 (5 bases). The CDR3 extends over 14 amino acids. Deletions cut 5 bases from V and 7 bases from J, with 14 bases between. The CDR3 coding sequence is TGTGCCAGCAGTGGGGGGAGGGCTAGTGAAAAACTGTTTTTT. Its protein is CASSGGRASEKLFF.

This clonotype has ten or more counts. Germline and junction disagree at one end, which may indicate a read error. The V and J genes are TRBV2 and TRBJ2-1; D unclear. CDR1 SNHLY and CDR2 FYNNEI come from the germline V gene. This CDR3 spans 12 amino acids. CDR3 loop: CASSEGANEQFF. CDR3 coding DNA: TGTGCCAGCAGTGAAGGCGCGAATGAGCAATTCTTC.